The rows below give T cell receptor beta chains drawn from one sample of a study of shared clonotypes between healthy human individuals. Data came from immunoSEQ multiplex PCR; TCRdb stores just in-frame clones and leaves some out. The table shows about 600,000 clones, with about 98% occurring only once. The specimen was naive CD8+ T cells sorted from blood. All receptors come from a man aged 25 to 40 in good health. The CDR3 runs from the conserved cysteine through the conserved F or W.

v_gene	CDR3aa
TRBV10-2	CASSESESPTNTEAFF
TRBV4-1	CASSPSGHYEQFF
TRBV7-2	CASSLDKTTLTF
TRBV9	CASSVGGLAYEQYF
TRBV5-1	CASSLASRTNGPTDTQYF
TRBV10-3	CAISEDTSSYEQYF
TRBV11-2	CASSLGVSYEQYF
TRBV5-4	CASSNPPGLGSNEQFF
TRBV27	CASSFSPGNTEAFF
TRBV27	CASSFAGRAYEQYF
TRBV4-1	CASSQEAARYNEQFF
TRBV7-9	CASSLSGSENYEQYF
TRBV7-9	CASSFPGGGPGEQFF
TRBV27	CASSTSQGAHYGYTF
TRBV27	CASSRIRGQGNGYTF
TRBV28	CASSLLAGGETQYF